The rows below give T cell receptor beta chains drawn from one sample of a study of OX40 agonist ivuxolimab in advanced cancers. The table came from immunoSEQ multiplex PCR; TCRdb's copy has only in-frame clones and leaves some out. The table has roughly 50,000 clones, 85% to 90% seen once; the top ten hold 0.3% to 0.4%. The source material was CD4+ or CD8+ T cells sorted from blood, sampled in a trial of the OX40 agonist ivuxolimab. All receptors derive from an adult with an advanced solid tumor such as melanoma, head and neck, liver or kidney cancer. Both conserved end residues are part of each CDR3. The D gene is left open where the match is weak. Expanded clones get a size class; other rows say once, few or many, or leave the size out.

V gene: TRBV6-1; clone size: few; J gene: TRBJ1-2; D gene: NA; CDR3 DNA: TGTGCCAGCCCAGGGTCTTACTATGGCTACACCTTC; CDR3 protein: CASPGSYYGYTF
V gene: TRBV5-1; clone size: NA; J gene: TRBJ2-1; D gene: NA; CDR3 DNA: TGCGCCAGCAGCCCCTGGGGGGGGCTTGAGCAGTTCTTC; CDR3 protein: CASSPWGGLEQFF
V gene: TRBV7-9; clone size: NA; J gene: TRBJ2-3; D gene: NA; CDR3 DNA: TGTGCCAGCAGCTTAGGCGGGGCCACAGATACGCAGTATTTT; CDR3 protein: CASSLGGATDTQYF
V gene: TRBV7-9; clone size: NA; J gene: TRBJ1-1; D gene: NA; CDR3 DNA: TGTGCCAGCAGCTTTCGTTTGGGGGGCACTGAAGCTTTCTTT; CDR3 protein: CASSFRLGGTEAFF
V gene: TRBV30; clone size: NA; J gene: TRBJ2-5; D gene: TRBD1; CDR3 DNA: TGTGCCGCCTCGGCAGGGGGAGAGACCCAGTACTTC; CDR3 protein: CAASAGGETQYF
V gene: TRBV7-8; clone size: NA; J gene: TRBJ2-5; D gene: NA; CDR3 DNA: TGTGCCAGCAGCTTATTGAGGCTAGGGGGGGTAGAGACCCAGTACTTC; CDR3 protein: CASSLLRLGGVETQYF
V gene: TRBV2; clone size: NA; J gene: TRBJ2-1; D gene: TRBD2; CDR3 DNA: TGTGCCAGCAGTGGGCGCGGCGGGAGAAGGGATGAGCAGTTCTTC; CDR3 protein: CASSGRGGRRDEQFF
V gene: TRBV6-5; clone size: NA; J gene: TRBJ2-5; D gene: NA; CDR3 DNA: TGTGCCAGCAGTTACGCCGGGGGAGGTGGGGAGACCCAGTACTTC; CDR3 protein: CASSYAGGGGETQYF
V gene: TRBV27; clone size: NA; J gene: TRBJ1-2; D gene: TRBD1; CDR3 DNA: TGTGCCAGCAGTTTATCGGGACAGTGGGGCTATGGCTACACCTTC; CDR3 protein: CASSLSGQWGYGYTF
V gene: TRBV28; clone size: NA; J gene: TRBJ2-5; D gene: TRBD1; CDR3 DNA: TGTGCCAGCACCCATTATCACAGGGGGCGCGAGACCCAGTACTTC; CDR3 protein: CASTHYHRGRETQYF
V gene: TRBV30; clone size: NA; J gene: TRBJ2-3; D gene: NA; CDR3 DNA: TGTGCCTGGAACCTACAGGAAGGAGATACGCAGTATTTT; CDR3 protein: CAWNLQEGDTQYF
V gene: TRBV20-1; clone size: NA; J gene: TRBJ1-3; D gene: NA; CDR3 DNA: TGCAGTGCGAGCTCTGGAAACACCATATATTTT; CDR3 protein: CSASSGNTIYF
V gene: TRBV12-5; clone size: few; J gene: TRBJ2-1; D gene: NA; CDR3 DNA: TGTGCTAGTGGTTTCAACGGGGATGAGCAGTTCTTC; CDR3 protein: CASGFNGDEQFF
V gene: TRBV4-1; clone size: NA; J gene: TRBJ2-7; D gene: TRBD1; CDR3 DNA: TGCGCCAGCAGGGAGACAGGGAAATACGAGCAGTACTTC; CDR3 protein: CASRETGKYEQYF
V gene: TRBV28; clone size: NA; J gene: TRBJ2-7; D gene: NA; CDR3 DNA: TGTGCCAGCAGGCCTTCGGGCCCCTCCGAGCAGTACTTC; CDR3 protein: CASRPSGPSEQYF
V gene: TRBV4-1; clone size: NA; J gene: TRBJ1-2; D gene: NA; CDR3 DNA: TGCGCCAGCAGCCTCGTTGGGGACTATGGCTACACCTTC; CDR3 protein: CASSLVGDYGYTF
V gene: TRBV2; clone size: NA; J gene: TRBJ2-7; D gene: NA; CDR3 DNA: TGTGCCAGCAGCCAAGGGTACTCCTACGAGCAGTACTTC; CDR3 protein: CASSQGYSYEQYF
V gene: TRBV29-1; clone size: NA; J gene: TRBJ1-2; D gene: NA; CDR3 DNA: TGCAGCGTTGGGAACAGAAAAGATGGCTACACCTTC; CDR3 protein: CSVGNRKDGYTF
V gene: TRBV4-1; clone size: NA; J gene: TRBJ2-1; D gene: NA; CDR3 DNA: TGCGCCAGCAGCCACCCGATGCGGCGGGCTTACAATGAGCAGTTCTTC; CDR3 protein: CASSHPMRRAYNEQFF
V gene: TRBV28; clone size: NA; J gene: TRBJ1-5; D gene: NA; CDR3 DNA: TGTGCCAGCTTCTCATTGGGGGACGTAAGCAATCAGCCCCAGCATTTT; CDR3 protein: CASFSLGDVSNQPQHF
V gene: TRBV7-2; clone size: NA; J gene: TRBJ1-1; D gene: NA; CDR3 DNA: TGTGCCAGCAGCCGCCGACAGGCTAACACTGAAGCTTTCTTT; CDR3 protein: CASSRRQANTEAFF
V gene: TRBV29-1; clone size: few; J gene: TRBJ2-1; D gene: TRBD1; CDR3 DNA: TGCAGCGTCGTCGCGACAGGGATCTACAATGAGCAGTTCTTC; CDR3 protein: CSVVATGIYNEQFF
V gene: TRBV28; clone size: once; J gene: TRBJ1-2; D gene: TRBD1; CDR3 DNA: TGTGCCAGCAGTCCGGGACAGGGGGCGGTCTATGGCTACACCTTC; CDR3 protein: CASSPGQGAVYGYTF
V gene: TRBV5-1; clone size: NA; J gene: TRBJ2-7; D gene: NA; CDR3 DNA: TGCGCCAGCAGCTGGCGGGGGCGCTCCTACGAGCAGTACTTC; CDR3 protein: CASSWRGRSYEQYF
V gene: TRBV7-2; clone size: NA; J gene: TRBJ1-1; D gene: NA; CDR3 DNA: TGTGCCAGCAGCCGAGACAGGAACACTGAAGCTTTCTTT; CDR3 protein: CASSRDRNTEAFF
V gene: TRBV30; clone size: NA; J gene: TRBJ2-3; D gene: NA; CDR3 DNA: TGTGCCTGGAGTGAGGGTTCCGAGGCAGATACGCAGTATTTT; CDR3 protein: CAWSEGSEADTQYF
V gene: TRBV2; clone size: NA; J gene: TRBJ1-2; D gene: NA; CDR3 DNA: TGTGCCAGCAGTGAAAATCGGGTAACCGGCTACACCTTC; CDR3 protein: CASSENRVTGYTF
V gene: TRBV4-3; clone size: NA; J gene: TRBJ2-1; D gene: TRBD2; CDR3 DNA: TGCGCCAGCAGCCAAGATCCTCTAGCGGGAGCGAATGAGCAGTTCTTC; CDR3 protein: CASSQDPLAGANEQFF
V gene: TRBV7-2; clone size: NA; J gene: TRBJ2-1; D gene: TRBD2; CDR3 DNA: TGTGCCAGCAGCTTTAGCGGGAGTCCAGGGAATGAGCAGTTCTTC; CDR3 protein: CASSFSGSPGNEQFF
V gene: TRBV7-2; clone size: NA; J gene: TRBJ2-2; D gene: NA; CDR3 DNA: TGTGCCAGCAGCGCTGCCCTGAATTCCGGGGAGCTGTTTTTT; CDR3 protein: CASSAALNSGELFF
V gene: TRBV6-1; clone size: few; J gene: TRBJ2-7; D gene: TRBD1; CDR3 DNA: TGTGCCAGCAGTGACCGGGACAGTTACTACGAGCAGTACTTC; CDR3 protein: CASSDRDSYYEQYF
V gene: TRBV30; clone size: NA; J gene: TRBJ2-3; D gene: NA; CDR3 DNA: TGTGCCTGGAGTGTAGGAATAGGGCTTAGTACAGATACGCAGTATTTT; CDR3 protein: CAWSVGIGLSTDTQYF
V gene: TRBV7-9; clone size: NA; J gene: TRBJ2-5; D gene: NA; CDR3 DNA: TGTGCCAGCAGCCTGATGGCTCCCGAGACCCAGTACTTC; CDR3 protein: CASSLMAPETQYF
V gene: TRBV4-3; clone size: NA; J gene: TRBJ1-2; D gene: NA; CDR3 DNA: TGCGCCAGCAGCCCAAAAGTGGGGCAAGGCTATGGCTACACCTTC; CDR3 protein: CASSPKVGQGYGYTF
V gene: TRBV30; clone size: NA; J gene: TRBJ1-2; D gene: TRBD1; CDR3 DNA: TGTGCCTGGAGTGGGGGACAGGGGACCTATGGCTACACCTTC; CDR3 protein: CAWSGGQGTYGYTF
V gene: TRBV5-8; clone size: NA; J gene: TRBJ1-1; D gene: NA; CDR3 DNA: TGTGCCAGCAGCTTGAACAGGAACACTGAAGCTTTCTTT; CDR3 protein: CASSLNRNTEAFF
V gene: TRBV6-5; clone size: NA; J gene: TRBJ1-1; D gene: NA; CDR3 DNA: TGTGCCAGCAGTGAAGTTCCAGAGCTTGAGGCTTTCTTT; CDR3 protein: CASSEVPELEAFF
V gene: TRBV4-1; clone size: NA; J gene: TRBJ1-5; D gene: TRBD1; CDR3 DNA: TGCGCCAGCAGCCAATCCAGGACAGGGCAACAGCCCCAGCATTTT; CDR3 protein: CASSQSRTGQQPQHF
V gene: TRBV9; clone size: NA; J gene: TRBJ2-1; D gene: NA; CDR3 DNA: TGTGCCAGCAGCGTAGGGGGAAGCGCCTACAATGAGCAGTTCTTC; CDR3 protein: CASSVGGSAYNEQFF
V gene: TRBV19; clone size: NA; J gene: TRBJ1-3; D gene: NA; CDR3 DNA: TGTGCCGTCCTCGGGACACACTCTGGAAACACCATATATTTT; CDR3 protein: CAVLGTHSGNTIYF
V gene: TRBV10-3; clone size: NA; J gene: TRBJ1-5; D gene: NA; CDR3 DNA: TGTGCCATCAGTGAGGGCGGCAATCAGCCCCAGCATTTT; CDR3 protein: CAISEGGNQPQHF